Following are 27 T cell receptor beta chains from one sample sequenced in a study of human T cells and chemical hapten exposure. A single record per CDR3 protein comes from TCRdb applying MiXCR to the RACE reads. The data contain 80,000 to 100,000 distinct CDR3 sequences, around 12% of them singletons. Time point described: patch test 1, 2 weeks after DPC sensitization. As for treatment: therapeutic diphenylcyclopropenone sensitization with weekly scalp DPC. Specimen: whole blood, collected in connection with sensitization to the hapten diphenylcyclopropenone (DPC). The origin of the receptors is a woman aged 40 to 49 with alopecia areata. Some clones in this sample may be carry-over from other donors' samples.

This clonotype was counted a few times. The chain uses TRBV6-6 and TRBJ1-3, with TRBD1 matching 9 bases. J was trimmed by 4 bases and V by 6 bases; bases with no gene match: 10. Germline V CDR1 and CDR2: MNHNY, SVGAGI (reference sequence). CDR3 length: 16 residues. This CDR3 reads CASSLQPGQGGNTIYF. In DNA, the CDR3 is TGTGCCAGCAGCCTACAACCGGGACAGGGAGGAAACACCATATATTTT.

At least ten counts were recorded for this clonotype. J is TRBJ1-5 and V is TRBV30; D ambiguous. Germline loops: CDR1 GTSNPN, CDR2 SVGIG (reference sequence). This CDR3 spans 13 amino acids. Trimming removed 2 bases from V and 5 bases from J, with 10 bases in between. CDR3 DNA: TGTGCCTGGAGTCTAACGGAAGATCAGCCCCAGCATTTT. It encodes CAWSLTEDQPQHF.

The J gene is TRBJ2-7, the V gene TRBV30, with D possibly TRBD1 on 5 matching bases. The germline V and J ends were trimmed by 0 bases and 2 bases, with 20 bases remaining between them. The CDR3 runs to 17 residues. CDR1 GTSNPN and CDR2 SVGIG come from the germline V gene (reference sequence). The CDR3 DNA reads TGTGCCTGGAGTGTTGATCTTAGTCCAGGGTTCACCTACGAGCAGTACTTC. Its protein is CAWSVDLSPGFTYEQYF.

V and J are TRBV5-1 and TRBJ2-3; 14 bases agree with TRBD2. CDR1 SGHRS and CDR2 YFSETQ come from the germline V gene. Trimming cost V 4 bases and J 7 bases; bases outside gene matches: 8. The CDR3 contains 16 residues. The chain's CDR3 is CASSPGTSGSRNTQYF. CDR3 DNA: TGCGCCAGCAGCCCAGGGACTAGCGGGAGTCGGAATACGCAGTATTTT.

This clonotype showed up many times. J is TRBJ2-3 and V is TRBV20-1, with 8 bases identical to TRBD2. Germline V gives CDR1 DFQATT, CDR2 SNEGSKA (reference sequence). The CDR3 has 14 amino acids. V was pared by 1 base and J by 7 bases, with 7 bases of the junction left unmatched. DNA of the CDR3: TGCAGTGCTAGAGCGGGAGGGAACTCGAATACGCAGTATTTT. This encodes CSARAGGNSNTQYF.

This clonotype was found many times. The rearrangement links TRBV5-6 to TRBJ2-5; 7 bases are shared with TRBD1. V shed 0 bases and J 3 bases; nucleotides not matched to a gene: 5. The CDR3 loop spans 15 amino acids. CDR1 and CDR2 from the germline V gene are SGHDT and YYEEEE. CDR3 bases: TGTGCCAGCAGCTTGGGAGGGGGCGCTGAAGAGACCCAGTACTTC. This gives the protein CASSLGGGAEETQYF.

The CDR3 is CASSRDLTVTNEKLFF. CDR3 bases: TGTGCCAGCAGTCGGGATTTGACAGTGACTAATGAAAAACTGTTTTTT. The genes are TRBV5-4 and TRBJ1-4, with a tentative D call TRBD1 (5 bases). CDR1 is SGHNT, CDR2 YYREEE, per germline (reference sequence). Trimming took 5 bases from V and 2 from J, leaving 16 bases between them. This CDR3 is built from 16 residues.

This chain connects TRBV28 to TRBJ2-4; possibly TRBD1 or TRBD2 for D (5 bases each). There are 16 residues in the CDR3. V was cut by 1 base and J by 0 bases, with 10 bases left in between. Germline-derived CDR1 and CDR2 are MDHEN and SYDVKM. This CDR3 is CASSLSPGLAKNIQYF. The DNA of the CDR3 is TGTGCCAGCAGTTTATCCCCGGGGCTAGCCAAAAACATTCAGTACTTC.

In its sample, this clonotype was seen a few times. This sequence joins TRBV6-5 and TRBJ2-2, with 10 bases matching TRBD2. CDR3 size: 16 residues. CDR1 and CDR2 from the germline V gene are MNHEY and SVGAGI. Trimming at V came to 4 bases and at J to 2 bases, leaving 4 bases not matched to a gene. This CDR3 is CASSFRTSGNTGELFF. CDR3 in DNA: TGTGCCAGCAGTTTCAGGACTAGCGGTAACACCGGGGAGCTGTTTTTT.

The sample holds a few counts of this clonotype. The V gene is TRBV6-5, the J gene TRBJ2-6; the D gene is possibly TRBD1 (5 bases). Germline V CDR1 and CDR2: MNHEY, SVGAGI. The CDR3 is 13 residues long. Trimming pared 8 bases from V and 1 base from J, leaving 6 bases between. The CDR3 loop is CASQGSGANVLTF. CDR3 DNA: TGTGCCAGCCAGGGATCTGGGGCCAACGTCCTGACTTTC.

The chain joins TRBV20-1 to TRBJ2-4; 10 positions match TRBD1. The CDR3 has 13 amino acids. Germline V CDR1 and CDR2: DFQATT, SNEGSKA (reference sequence). With 0 bases clipped from V and 7 bases from J, the junction kept 0 bases outside the gene matches. In DNA form, the CDR3 reads TGCAGTGCTAGAGAGGACAGGGGGAACATTCAGTACTTC. Its protein is CSAREDRGNIQYF.

The J gene is TRBJ2-5, the V gene TRBV6-6; no clear D. The length of the CDR3 is 13 residues. V was trimmed by 7 bases and J by 1 base, leaving 10 bases between them. Germline V CDR1 and CDR2: MNHNY, SVGAGI (reference sequence). DNA for the CDR3: TGTGCCAGCACCAACCGCGGCCAAGAGACCCAGTACTTC. Its protein product is CASTNRGQETQYF.

The chain recombines TRBV5-1 with TRBJ2-3; TRBD2 aligns across 10 bases. Germline CDR1 SGHRS, CDR2 YFSETQ. V trimming: 3 bases; J trimming: 5 bases; junction bases outside the gene matches: 9. This CDR3 spans 16 amino acids. CDR3 in amino acids: CASSSQGSGRIDTQYF. CDR3 nucleotides: TGCGCCAGCAGCTCGCAGGGTAGCGGGAGGATAGATACGCAGTATTTT.

This chain uses TRBV7-2 with TRBJ2-1, with D possibly matching TRBD2 (6 bases). Germline loops: CDR1 SGHTA, CDR2 FQGNSA. This CDR3 region has 15 residues. V was trimmed by 4 bases and J by 2 bases, leaving 12 bases between them. This chain's CDR3 is CASSSLGGAYNEQFF. CDR3 DNA sequence: TGTGCCAGCAGCTCCCTCGGGGGTGCCTACAATGAGCAGTTCTTC.

This clonotype was seen a handful of times. The chain links TRBV10-3 to TRBJ2-1; 8 bases fit TRBD1. The V and J ends lost 4 bases and 4 bases, in that order; junction bases with no gene match: 12. The CDR3 contains 17 residues. Germline CDR1 is ENHRY and CDR2 is SYGVKD. CDR3 sequence reads: CAISASPGQGSYNEQFF. CDR3 coding DNA: TGTGCCATCAGTGCATCCCCTGGACAGGGTTCATACAATGAGCAGTTCTTC.

J is TRBJ2-3 and V is TRBV29-1, with a tentative D call TRBD1 (6 bases). This CDR3 has 12 residues. Germline V gene data show CDR1 as SQVTM and CDR2 as ANQGSEA. The ends were cut back, 4 bases at V and 4 bases at J, with 9 bases in the middle. In DNA form, the CDR3 reads TGCAGCGTTGCAAAGGGGGCAGATACGCAGTATTTT. Translating gives CSVAKGADTQYF.

This clonotype turned up a few times. The chain uses TRBV20-1 and TRBJ2-1, with unresolved D. This CDR3 is 13 amino acids long. Deletions cut 6 bases from V and 6 bases from J, with 15 bases between. Germline lookup yields CDR1 DFQATT and CDR2 SNEGSKA (reference sequence). CDR3 sequence (DNA): TGCAGTGCCTCGGGCGGCCCCCGCAATGAGCAGTTCTTC. It codes for CSASGGPRNEQFF.

The V and J genes are TRBV4-2 and TRBJ2-1; D is possibly TRBD2 (7 bases). The CDR3 has 18 amino acids. CDR1 is LGHNA, CDR2 YNFKEQ, per germline. Trimming left V 0 bases short and J 4 bases short, with 19 bases between. As DNA, the CDR3 is TGTGCCAGCAGCCAAGATCGAGGGGGAGGGCCCTCTTACAATGAGCAGTTCTTC. Protein sequence: CASSQDRGGGPSYNEQFF.

This clonotype was detected a few times. The rearrangement uses TRBV6-5 and TRBJ2-7; the match to TRBD1 covers 10 bases. CDR3 size: 15 residues. Per germline, CDR1 MNHEY and CDR2 SVGAGI. V lost 2 bases to trimming and J lost 1 base; unmatched junction nucleotides: 2. The CDR3 loop reads CASSYRDRGSYEQYF. CDR3 nucleotide sequence: TGTGCCAGCAGTTACCGGGACAGGGGTTCCTACGAGCAGTACTTC.

The chain carries TRBV7-6 and TRBJ2-1, with 7 positions matching TRBD2. CDR3 length: 15 residues. V was pared by 5 bases and J by 4 bases, with 8 bases of the junction left unmatched. Germline-derived CDR1 and CDR2 are SGHVS and FNYEAQ. The DNA for the CDR3 is TGTGCCAGCAGCCCGTGGGGCGGGAGATACAATGAGCAGTTCTTC. Its protein product is CASSPWGGRYNEQFF.

This chain links TRBV6-2 or TRBV6-3 with TRBJ1-2; possible D gene TRBD1, 6 bases. CDR3 length: 14 residues. Germline V lookup: CDR1 MNHEY, CDR2 SVGEGT. V was pared by 7 bases and J by 11 bases, with 23 bases between. The DNA of the CDR3 is TGTGCCAGCACCAGGGGACGACTCGGGAGTGGATACACCTTC. It specifies CASTRGRLGSGYTF.

This clonotype was found many times. The chain uses TRBV9 and TRBJ2-7; D is tentatively TRBD1 or TRBD2 (6 bases each). The V and J ends lost 4 bases and 6 bases respectively, with 14 bases between them. This CDR3 is 13 amino acids long. Germline CDR1 reads SGDLS; CDR2 reads YYNGEE. The CDR3, as DNA: TGTGCCAGCAGCCCGGGGGCCCAACGCGAGCAGTACTTC. Amino acids: CASSPGAQREQYF.

Many counts were recorded for this clonotype. The V and J genes are TRBV18 and TRBJ2-7; 11 bases are a match to TRBD1. CDR1 and CDR2 from the germline V gene are KGHSH and LQKENI. Losses at the gene ends were 9 bases for V and 9 bases for J; bases not matched to a gene: 13. This CDR3 has 14 amino acids. The CDR3: CASSIQGQGVGQYF. The CDR3 bases are TGTGCCAGTTCCATCCAGGGACAGGGGGTCGGGCAGTACTTC. Supplemented by reference TRBV18 and TRBJ2-7, the full variable domain reads NAGVMQNPRHLVRRRGQEARLRCSPMKGHSHVYWYRQLPEEGLKFMVYLQKENIIDESGMPKERFSAEFPKEGPSILRIQQVVRGDSAAYFCASSIQGQGVGQYFGPGTRLTVT.

The V gene is TRBV2, the J gene TRBJ2-7; D perhaps matches TRBD1 (7 bases). The V end lost 4 bases, the J end lost 7 bases, and 20 bases lay between the germline ends. Germline CDR1 SNHLY, CDR2 FYNNEI. The CDR3 length is 15 residues. CDR3 protein: CASSVEGAGLKEQYF. As DNA, the CDR3 is TGTGCCAGCAGTGTGGAGGGGGCAGGTTTGAAAGAGCAGTACTTC.

The chain recombines TRBV7-2 with TRBJ2-1; TRBD1 agrees at 7 bases. The length of the CDR3 is 15 residues. From germline, CDR1 is SGHTA and CDR2 FQGNSA. Trimming removed 1 base from V and 7 bases from J; junction bases left unmatched: 7. The CDR3 nucleotides read TGTGCCAGCAGCTTAGGCGTGACAGGGTGGAATGAGCAGTTCTTC. Encoded protein: CASSLGVTGWNEQFF.

This clonotype was counted many times. One end of the junction does not line up with germline, which may come from a read error. The genes are TRBV7-7 and TRBJ2-1; 14 positions agree with TRBD2. CDR1 is SSHAT and CDR2 is FNYEAQ in the germline V gene (reference sequence). This CDR3 contains 15 residues. The DNA of the CDR3 is TGTGCTAGCAGCCCGACTAGCGGGAGGGGCAATGAGCAGTTCTTC. Translating gives CASSPTSGRGNEQFF.

This clonotype occurred many times. The rearrangement joins TRBV5-5 to TRBJ2-7; no clear D gene. The CDR3 runs 12 residues. With 0 bases removed from V and 3 bases from J, the gap between germline ends came to 4 bases. Germline loops: CDR1 SGHKS, CDR2 YYEKEE (reference sequence). The CDR3 DNA is TGTGCCAGCAGCTTGGGGGACTACGAGCAGTACTTC. It specifies CASSLGDYEQYF.